The clone carrying this T cell receptor (beta chain) was detected only a few times. No antigen is known for it. TCRdb fed the RACE reads into MiXCR, producing one record per CDR3 protein. The repertoire holds 35,000 to 50,000 distinct CDR3 sequences, under 12% seen once, with approximately 5.9% in the top ten. V lost 2 bases, J lost 5 bases, and 8 bases stayed unmatched. There are 17 residues in the CDR3. Germline values: CDR1 SGHTA, CDR2 FQGNSA. This sample was taken from a study of human T cells and chemical hapten exposure. Study-wide results and caveats: Those TCRs sitting above 1 in 1000 frequency stayed the same with DPC sensitization.

Documented time point: pre-sensitization, week 0. Treatment of the sample: therapeutic diphenylcyclopropenone sensitization with weekly scalp DPC. The sample in question was whole blood, obtained in connection with sensitization to the hapten diphenylcyclopropenone (DPC). This clonotype was obtained from a young man with alopecia areata. Some clones in this sample may be carry-over from other donors' samples. This chain uses TRBV7-2 with TRBJ2-1, with 11 positions matching TRBD2. The CDR3 spells CASSLPLAGGLNNEQFF. The DNA of the CDR3 is TGTGCCAGCAGCTTACCGCTAGCGGGAGGCCTGAACAATGAGCAGTTCTTC.